Shown below are 8 T cell receptor beta chains from a single sample sequenced in a study of CD8 T cells in ankylosing spondylitis. One entry per CDR3 protein results from TCRdb running MiXCR on the 5' RACE reads. The table has roughly 130,000 distinct CDR3 sequences, roughly 7.7% seen once; the top ten hold 7.3%. The sample taken for sequencing was synovial fluid, either unsorted or a sorted T cell fraction (not recorded which). The receptors derive from a male donor with ankylosing spondylitis.

This clonotype appeared many times. This rearrangement joins TRBV5-1 to TRBJ1-1; a weak D match, TRBD1 (5 bases). Germline V gives CDR1 SGHRS, CDR2 YFSETQ. With 1 base removed from V and 1 base from J, the gap between germline ends came to 14 bases. This CDR3 is built from 16 residues. CDR3 in DNA: TGCGCCAGCAGCTTGCAGGGTGCACCGACGAACACTGAAGCTTTCTTT. Its translation is CASSLQGAPTNTEAFF.

This clonotype was seen at least ten times. The chain employs TRBV12-3 or TRBV12-4 and TRBJ2-1; TRBD1 agrees at 9 bases. Losses at the gene ends were 2 bases for V and 13 bases for J; bases not matched to a gene: 3. This CDR3 comprises 12 residues. The CDR3 region has the DNA TGTGCCAGCAGTTTACAGGACAGGGGACAGTTCTTC. It codes for CASSLQDRGQFF.

This clonotype was picked up a small number of times. The chain links TRBV28 to TRBJ2-1; D call uncertain. The CDR3 sequence is 14 residues long. CDR1 MDHEN and CDR2 SYDVKM come from the germline V gene. V was clipped by 6 bases and J by 9 bases, with 18 bases between them. CDR3 nucleotides: TGTGCCAGCAGGCCTTTTGTGGGCGCCAGTGAGCAGTTCTTC. Residues: CASRPFVGASEQFF.

This clonotype has just one count. The chain couples TRBV25-1 to TRBJ2-2; tentative D call: TRBD2 (5 bases). There are 18 residues in the CDR3. Germline CDR1 is MGHDK and CDR2 is SYGVNS. Trimming took 5 bases from V and 5 from J, leaving 24 bases between them. The CDR3 protein is CASSTLTGNGRETGELFF. CDR3 nucleotide sequence: TGTGCCAGCAGTACCCTCACGGGGAATGGGCGAGAAACCGGGGAGCTGTTTTTT.

The rearrangement uses TRBV4-3 and TRBJ1-3; no clear D. Trimming left V 1 base short and J 0 bases short, with 10 bases between. CDR3 length equals 16 residues. Per the germline V gene, CDR1 is LGHNA and CDR2 is YSLEER. CDR3 sequence reads: CASSQGVPGSGNTIYF. The CDR3 nucleotides are TGCGCCAGCAGCCAAGGCGTTCCGGGCTCTGGAAACACCATATATTTT.

This chain connects TRBV20-1 to TRBJ2-1, with 9 positions matching TRBD2. After removal of 5 bases from V and 4 bases from J, the junction contained 6 bases not matched to a gene. CDR1 is DFQATT and CDR2 is SNEGSKA in the germline V gene (reference sequence). The CDR3 runs 14 residues. CDR3 region: CSAPSAGGYNEQFF. The CDR3 bases are TGCAGTGCTCCCTCAGCGGGAGGTTACAATGAGCAGTTCTTC.

The rearrangement uses TRBV10-2 and TRBJ1-2; D is perhaps TRBD1 (5 bases). CDR1 is WSHSY, CDR2 SAAADI, per germline. Trimming removed 10 bases from V and 4 bases from J, with 13 bases in between. The length of the CDR3 is 12 residues. The CDR3 DNA is TGCGCCATACAACAGGCCGTCTATGGCTACACCTTC. Its protein product is CAIQQAVYGYTF.

V is TRBV12-3 or TRBV12-4 and J is TRBJ2-3; TRBD2 matches 8 bases. The CDR3 has 15 amino acids. V trimming: 6 bases; J trimming: 2 bases; junction bases outside the gene matches: 7. CDR3 in amino acids: CASRIAGLNTDTQYF. CDR3 DNA: TGTGCCAGCAGGATAGCGGGGCTAAACACAGATACGCAGTATTTT.